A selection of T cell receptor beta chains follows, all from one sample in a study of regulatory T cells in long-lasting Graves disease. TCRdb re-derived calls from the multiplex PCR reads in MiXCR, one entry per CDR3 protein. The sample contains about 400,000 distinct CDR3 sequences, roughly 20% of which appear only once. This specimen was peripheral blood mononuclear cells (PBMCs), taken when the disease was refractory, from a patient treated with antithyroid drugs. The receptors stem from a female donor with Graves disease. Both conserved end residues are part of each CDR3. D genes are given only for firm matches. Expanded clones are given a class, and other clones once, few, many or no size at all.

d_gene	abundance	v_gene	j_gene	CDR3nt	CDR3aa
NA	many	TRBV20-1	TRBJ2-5	TGCAGTGCCCAAGCGGGTGTCGCGGTGGAGACCCAGTACTTC	CSAQAGVAVETQYF
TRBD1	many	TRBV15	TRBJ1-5	TGTGCCACCAGCCACCGGGACAGGGGGTCGCAGCCCCAGCATTTT	CATSHRDRGSQPQHF
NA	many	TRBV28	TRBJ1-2	TGTGCCAGCGTTACAGCCGGGTATGGCTACACCTTC	CASVTAGYGYTF
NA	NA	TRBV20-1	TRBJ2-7	TGCAGTGCTAGCGTCACCAGCTACGAGCAGTACTTC	CSASVTSYEQYF
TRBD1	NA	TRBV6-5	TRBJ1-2	TGTGCCAGCAGTTATAATGGACAGGGCTATGGCTACACCTTC	CASSYNGQGYGYTF
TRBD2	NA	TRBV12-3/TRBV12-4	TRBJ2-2	TGTGCCAGCAGTTTGGGTAGCGGGAGCGGGTACACCGGGGAGCTGTTTTTT	CASSLGSGSGYTGELFF
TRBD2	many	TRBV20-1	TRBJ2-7	TGCAGTGCTGGGACTAGCGGGGCCTACGAGCAGTACTTC	CSAGTSGAYEQYF
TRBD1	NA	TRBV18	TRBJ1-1	TGTGCCAGCTCACCCCTAGGGGGCTCTGAAGCTTTCTTT	CASSPLGGSEAFF
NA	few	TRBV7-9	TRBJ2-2	TGTGCCAGCAGCTTAGTCCGGGGAGAGGACACCGGGGAGCTGTTTTTT	CASSLVRGEDTGELFF
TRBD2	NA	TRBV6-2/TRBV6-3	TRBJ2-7	TGTGCCAGCAGTTACACGGGAGGGAGCTCCTACGAGCAGTACTTC	CASSYTGGSSYEQYF
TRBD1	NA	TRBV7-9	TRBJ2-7	TGTGCCAGCAGCTTAACGGGACAGGACTACGAGCAGTACTTC	CASSLTGQDYEQYF
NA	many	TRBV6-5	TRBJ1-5	TGTGCCAGCAGTTGGAGCTGGGGGACCCTCAATCAGCCCCAGCATTTT	CASSWSWGTLNQPQHF
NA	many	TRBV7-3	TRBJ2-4	TGTGCCAAAGCCCGGAGGGCCAAAAACATTCAGTACTTC	CAKARRAKNIQYF
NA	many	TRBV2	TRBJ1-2	TGTGCCAGCAGTGAATCGGGGGTGGGCTATGGCTACACCTTC	CASSESGVGYGYTF
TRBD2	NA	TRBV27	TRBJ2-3	TGTGCCAGCAGTTTATTAATAGCGGGAGGGCCCTCGGGAGATACGCAGTATTTT	CASSLLIAGGPSGDTQYF
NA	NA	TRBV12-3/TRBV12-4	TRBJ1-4	TGTGCCAGCAGTTTAGCGTTGGCAGAGGGGGAAAAACTGTTTTTT	CASSLALAEGEKLFF
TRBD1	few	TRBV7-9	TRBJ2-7	TGTGCCAGCAGCCAAACCTCCGGGACAGGGTTCTACGAGCAGTACTTC	CASSQTSGTGFYEQYF
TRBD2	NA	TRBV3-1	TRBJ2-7	TGTGCCAGCAGCCAAGCCCCCTCTAGCGGGAGATTCGTGCAGTACTTC	CASSQAPSSGRFVQYF
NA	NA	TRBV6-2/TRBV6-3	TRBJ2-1	TGTGCCAGCAGTTACTCGAACCTAAACGAGCAGTTCTTC	CASSYSNLNEQFF
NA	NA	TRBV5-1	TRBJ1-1	TGCGCCAGCAGCTTGGGCCAGGGGAGACTTGACGGCACTGAAGCTTTCTTT	CASSLGQGRLDGTEAFF
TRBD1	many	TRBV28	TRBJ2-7	TGTGCCAGCACCTGGACAGGGACCTACGAGCAGTACTTC	CASTWTGTYEQYF
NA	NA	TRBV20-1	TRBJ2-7	TGCAGTGCTAGAGATATGGGAGGCGAGCAGTACTTC	CSARDMGGEQYF
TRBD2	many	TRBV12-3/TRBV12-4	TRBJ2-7	TGTGCCAGCAGTTCTACGGGACTAGCGGCGTCCGAGCAGTACTTC	CASSSTGLAASEQYF
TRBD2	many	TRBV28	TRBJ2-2	TGTGCCAGCAGCCCACTAGCGGCTTTTGGCACCGGGGAGCTGTTTTTT	CASSPLAAFGTGELFF
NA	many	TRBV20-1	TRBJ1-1	TGCAGTGCTAGAAATGAAGGGAACACTGAAGCTTTCTTT	CSARNEGNTEAFF
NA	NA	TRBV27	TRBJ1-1	TGTGCCAGCAGTATGGGGGGGCTCTACACTGAAGCTTTCTTT	CASSMGGLYTEAFF
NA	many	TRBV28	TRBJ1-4	TGTGCCAGCAGACCCGGGTCTAATGAAAAACTGTTTTTT	CASRPGSNEKLFF
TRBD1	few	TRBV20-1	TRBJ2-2	TGCAGTGCTAGAGCCTGGACAGGGGCCACCGGGGAGCTGTTTTTT	CSARAWTGATGELFF
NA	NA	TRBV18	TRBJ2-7	TGTGCCAGCTCACCAAGATTGGTGGCCCTTTCCTACGAGCAGTACTTC	CASSPRLVALSYEQYF
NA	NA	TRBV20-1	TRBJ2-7	TGCAGTGCCAGCCCAGACGGCTACGAGCAGTACTTC	CSASPDGYEQYF
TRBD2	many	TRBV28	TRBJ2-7	TGTGCCAGCAGGCAAGGGACTAGCGGGAGCCACGAGCAGTACTTC	CASRQGTSGSHEQYF
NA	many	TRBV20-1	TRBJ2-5	TGCAGTGCTAGCTTGAGGTCAGAGACCCAGTACTTC	CSASLRSETQYF
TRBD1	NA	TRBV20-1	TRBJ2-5	TGCAGTGCTAGTGCAGCCGGCGGGACAGGGATGTCGGAGACCCAGTACTTC	CSASAAGGTGMSETQYF
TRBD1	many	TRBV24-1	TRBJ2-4	TGTGCCACCAGTGATCCTGGACAGGGCGTTGGTAACATTCAGTACTTC	CATSDPGQGVGNIQYF
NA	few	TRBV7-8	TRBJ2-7	TGTGCCAGCAGCTTAGCAGAGGACAGCCTCCTCAGCTCCTACGAGCAGTACTTC	CASSLAEDSLLSSYEQYF
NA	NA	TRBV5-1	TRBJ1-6	TGCGCCACCAATGACGGGGGTGGCAATTCACCCCTCCACTTT	CATNDGGGNSPLHF
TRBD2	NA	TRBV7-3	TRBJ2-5	TGTGCCAGCAGCGCCGGGACTAGCGGATTTCAAGAGACCCAGTACTTC	CASSAGTSGFQETQYF
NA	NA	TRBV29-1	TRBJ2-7	TGCAGCGTTGTGAAAGGGCAGGGTGGAACCTACGAGCAGTACTTC	CSVVKGQGGTYEQYF
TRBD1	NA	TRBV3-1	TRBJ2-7	TGCGCCAGCAGCCAAGCCTTGATGACAGGGCGCGAGCAGTACTTC	CASSQALMTGREQYF
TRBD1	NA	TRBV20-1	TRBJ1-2	TGCAGTGCTAGAGAACAGGGGGCGAGTAACTATGGCTACACCTTC	CSAREQGASNYGYTF
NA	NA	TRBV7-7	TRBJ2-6	TGTGCTAGCAGCCCCGCCGGACATTCTGGGGCCAACGTCCTGACTTTC	CASSPAGHSGANVLTF
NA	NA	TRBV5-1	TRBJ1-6	TGCGCCAGCAGAGGGCTGAATAATTCACCCCTCCACTTT	CASRGLNNSPLHF
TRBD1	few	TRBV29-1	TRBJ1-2	TGCAGCGCAGGGGACAGGTCCGGTGGCTACACCTTC	CSAGDRSGGYTF
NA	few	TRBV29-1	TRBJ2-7	TGCAGCGCCCTAACGGGCGTTGGGCAGTACTTC	CSALTGVGQYF
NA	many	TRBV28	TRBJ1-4	TGTGCCAGCAGTCCCGGGGGGCCTAATGAAAAACTGTTTTTT	CASSPGGPNEKLFF
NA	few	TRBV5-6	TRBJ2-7	TGTGCCAGCAGCTACAGACATGCTTTGGACGAGCAGTACTTC	CASSYRHALDEQYF
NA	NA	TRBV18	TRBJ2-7	TGTGCCACCTCCAGACTTGACAGCTCCTACGAGCAGTACTTC	CATSRLDSSYEQYF
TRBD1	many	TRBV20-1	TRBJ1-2	TGCAGTGCCCTGGACAGGGGCTATGGCTACACCTTC	CSALDRGYGYTF
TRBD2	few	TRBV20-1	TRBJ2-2	TGCAGTGCGACACTAGCGAGCGCGAACACCGGGGAGCTGTTTTTT	CSATLASANTGELFF
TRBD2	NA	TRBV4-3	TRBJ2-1	TGCGCCAGCAGTTCCGGGAGGGCCGTTTATGAGCAGTTCTTC	CASSSGRAVYEQFF
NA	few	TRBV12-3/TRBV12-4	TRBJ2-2	TGTGCCAGCAGTTTAGCGCAGAGAACCGGGGAGCTGTTTTTT	CASSLAQRTGELFF
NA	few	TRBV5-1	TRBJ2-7	TGCGCCAGCAAGGTCAGGGGGGCTACCTACGAGCAGTACTTC	CASKVRGATYEQYF
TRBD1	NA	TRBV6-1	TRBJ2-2	TGTGCCAGCACAATGACAGGGCTTAACACCGGGGAGCTGTTTTTT	CASTMTGLNTGELFF
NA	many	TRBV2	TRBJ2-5	TGTGCCGTAAAAGGAGACTCGACCAGGGCCCAGTACTTC	CAVKGDSTRAQYF
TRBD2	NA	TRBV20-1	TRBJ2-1	TGCAGTGGCAAAGCGGGATGGGGGGGTGAGCAGTTCTTC	CSGKAGWGGEQFF
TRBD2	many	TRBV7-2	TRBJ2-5	TGTGCCAGCAGCTTAGTGCCGACTAGCGGGCAAGAGACCCAGTACTTC	CASSLVPTSGQETQYF
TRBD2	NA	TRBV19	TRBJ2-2	TGTGCCAGTAGCCCAGGACTAGCGGGAGGGTCGTGGGGCACCGGGGAGCTGTTTTTT	CASSPGLAGGSWGTGELFF